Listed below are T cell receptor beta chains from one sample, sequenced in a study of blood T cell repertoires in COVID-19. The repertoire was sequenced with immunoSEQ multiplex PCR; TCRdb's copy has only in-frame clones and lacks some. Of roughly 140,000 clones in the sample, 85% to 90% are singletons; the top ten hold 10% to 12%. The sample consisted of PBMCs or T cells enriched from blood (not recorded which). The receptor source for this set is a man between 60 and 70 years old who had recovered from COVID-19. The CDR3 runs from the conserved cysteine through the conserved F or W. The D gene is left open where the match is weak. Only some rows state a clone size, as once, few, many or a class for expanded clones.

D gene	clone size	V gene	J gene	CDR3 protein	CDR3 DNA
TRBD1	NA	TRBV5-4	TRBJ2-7	CASRGRTGGRYEQYF	TGTGCCAGCAGAGGTAGAACAGGGGGCAGGTACGAGCAGTACTTC
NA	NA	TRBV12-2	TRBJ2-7	CASCSQYEQYF	TGTGCAAGTTGCTCCCAGTACGAGCAGTACTTC
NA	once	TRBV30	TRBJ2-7	CAWSVRLLDEQYF	TGTGCCTGGAGTGTAAGACTGCTCGACGAGCAGTACTTC
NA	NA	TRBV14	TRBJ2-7	CASSQGRGLLSYEQYF	TGTGCCAGCAGCCAAGGGCGGGGTCTCCTCTCCTACGAGCAGTACTTC
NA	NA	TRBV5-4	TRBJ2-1	CASSLGPSSYNEQFF	TGTGCCAGCAGCTTGGGGCCAAGCTCCTACAATGAGCAGTTCTTC
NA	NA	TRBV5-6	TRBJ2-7	CASSLAGRQGINEQYF	TGTGCCAGCAGCTTGGCCGGACGGCAGGGGATAAACGAGCAGTACTTC
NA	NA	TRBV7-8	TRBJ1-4	CASSRGRAWGQKLFF	TGTGCCAGCAGCCGTGGGCGGGCCTGGGGGCAAAAACTGTTTTTT
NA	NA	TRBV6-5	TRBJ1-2	CASSSPTGFGYTF	TGTGCCAGCAGTTCCCCCACAGGGTTTGGCTACACCTTC
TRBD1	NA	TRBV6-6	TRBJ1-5	CASSSTGQGSNQPQHF	TGTGCCAGCAGTTCGACGGGACAGGGTAGCAATCAGCCCCAGCATTTT
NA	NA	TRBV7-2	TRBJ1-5	CASSGLRGQPQHF	TGTGCCAGCAGCGGATTAAGGGGCCAGCCCCAGCATTTT
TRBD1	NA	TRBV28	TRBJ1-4	CASSDPGQFKKLFF	TGTGCCAGCAGTGATCCGGGACAGTTCAAAAAACTGTTTTTT
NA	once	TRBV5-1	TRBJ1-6	CASNTDSTSNSPLHF	TGCGCCAGCAACACCGACTCGACCTCAAATTCACCCCTCCACTTT
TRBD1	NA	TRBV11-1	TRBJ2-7	CASSTKYRGPEQYF	TGTGCCAGCAGCACGAAGTACAGGGGGCCCGAGCAGTACTTC
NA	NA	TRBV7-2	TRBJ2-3	CASSLGPTGWRWGEDTQYF	TGTGCCAGCAGCTTAGGTCCAACGGGGTGGCGGTGGGGGGAAGATACGCAGTATTTT
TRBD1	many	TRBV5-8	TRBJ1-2	CASSPGQVNVGYGYTF	TGTGCCAGCAGCCCGGGACAGGTTAATGTTGGCTATGGCTACACCTTC
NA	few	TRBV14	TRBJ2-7	CASSQDLHLSGEQYF	TGTGCCAGCAGCCAAGACTTACACCTTTCGGGCGAGCAGTACTTC
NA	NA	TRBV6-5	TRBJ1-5	CASEASNQPQHF	TGTGCCAGCGAGGCAAGCAATCAGCCCCAGCATTTT
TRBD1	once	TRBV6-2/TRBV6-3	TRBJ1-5	CASSRDGTAYQPQHF	TGTGCCAGCAGTAGAGACGGGACAGCCTATCAGCCCCAGCATTTT
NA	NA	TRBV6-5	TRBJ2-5	CASSQGETQYF	TGTGCCAGCAGCCAGGGGGAGACCCAGTACTTC
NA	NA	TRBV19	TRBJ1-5	CASSMGETANQPQHF	TGTGCCAGTAGTATGGGCGAGACAGCTAATCAGCCCCAGCATTTT
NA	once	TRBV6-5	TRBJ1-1	CASSYSGGNTEAFF	TGTGCCAGCAGTTACTCGGGGGGTAACACTGAAGCTTTCTTT
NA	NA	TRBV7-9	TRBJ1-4	CASSLGAREEKLFF	TGTGCCAGCAGCTTAGGGGCCCGGGAGGAAAAACTGTTTTTT
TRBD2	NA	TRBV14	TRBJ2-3	CASSPAGVTDTQYF	TGTGCCAGCAGCCCGGCGGGAGTAACAGATACGCAGTATTTT
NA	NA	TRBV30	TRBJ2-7	CAWSRSYEQYF	TGTGCCTGGAGTCGCTCCTACGAGCAGTACTTC
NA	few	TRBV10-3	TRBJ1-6	CAISEGKEANSPLHF	TGTGCCATCAGTGAGGGTAAGGAGGCAAATTCACCCCTCCACTTT
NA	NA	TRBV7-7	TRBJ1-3	CASSLDRPLSSGNTIYF	TGTGCTAGCAGCTTAGATCGTCCCCTGTCCTCTGGAAACACCATATATTTT
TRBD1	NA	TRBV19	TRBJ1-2	CASSPRQGSFYGYTF	TGTGCCAGTAGTCCCAGACAGGGGAGTTTCTATGGCTACACCTTC
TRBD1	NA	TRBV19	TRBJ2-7	CATRTGSYEQYF	TGTGCCACCCGGACAGGCTCCTACGAGCAGTACTTC
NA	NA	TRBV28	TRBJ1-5	CASSLGVGGRNQPQHF	TGTGCCAGCAGTTTAGGCGTCGGGGGACGCAATCAGCCCCAGCATTTT
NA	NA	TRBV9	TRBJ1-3	CASSVDPSPSGNTIYF	TGTGCCAGCAGCGTAGACCCCAGTCCCTCTGGAAACACCATATATTTT
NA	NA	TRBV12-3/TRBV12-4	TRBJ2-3	CASSPDRDVQYF	TGTGCCAGCAGTCCCGACAGAGATGTGCAGTATTTT
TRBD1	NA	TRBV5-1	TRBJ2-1	CASSSEGDRPYNEQFF	TGCGCCAGCAGCTCCGAAGGGGACAGGCCGTACAATGAGCAGTTCTTC
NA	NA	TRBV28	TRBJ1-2	CASSGPGSYGYTF	TGTGCCAGCAGTGGTCCAGGCTCCTATGGCTACACCTTC
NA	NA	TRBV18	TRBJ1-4	CASSPPEGPGEKLFF	TGTGCCAGCTCACCACCGGAGGGCCCAGGTGAAAAACTGTTTTTT
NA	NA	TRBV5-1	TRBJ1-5	CASSSRGGDQPQHF	TGCGCCAGCAGCTCTCGCGGCGGCGATCAGCCCCAGCATTTT
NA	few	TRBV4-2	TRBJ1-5	CASSPGAGNQPQHF	TGTGCCAGCAGCCCCGGCGCGGGGAATCAGCCCCAGCATTTT
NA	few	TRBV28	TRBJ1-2	CASSSHSYGYTF	TGTGCCAGCAGTTCACACAGTTATGGCTACACCTTC
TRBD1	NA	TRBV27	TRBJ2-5	CASSPPPGQGLEETQYF	TGTGCCAGCAGTCCCCCCCCGGGACAGGGTCTGGAAGAGACCCAGTACTTC
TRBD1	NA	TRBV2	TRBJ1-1	CASSDGQGNTEAFF	TGTGCCAGCAGTGACGGACAGGGGAACACTGAAGCTTTCTTT
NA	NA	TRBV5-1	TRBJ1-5	CASSLQGGNQPQHF	TGCGCCAGCAGCTTGCAAGGAGGCAATCAGCCCCAGCATTTT
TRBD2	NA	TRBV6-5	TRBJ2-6	CASSPGGSGANVLTF	TGTGCCAGCAGCCCCGGGGGGTCCGGGGCCAACGTCCTGACTTTC
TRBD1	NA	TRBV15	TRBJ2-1	CATSRLGQGDSNEQFF	TGTGCCACCAGCCGTTTGGGACAGGGGGACTCCAATGAGCAGTTCTTC
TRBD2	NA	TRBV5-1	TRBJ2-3	CASSLDPSGGASNTQYF	TGCGCCAGCAGCTTGGACCCTAGCGGGGGGGCCTCGAATACGCAGTATTTT
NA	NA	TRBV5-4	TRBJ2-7	CASSLGVASRTDEQYF	TGTGCCAGCAGCTTGGGTGTAGCGAGTCGTACCGACGAGCAGTACTTC
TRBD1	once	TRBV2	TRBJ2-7	CASSEVGQGYEQYF	TGTGCCAGCAGTGAAGTGGGACAGGGGTACGAGCAGTACTTC
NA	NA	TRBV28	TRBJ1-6	CASSLLEGPGSPLHF	TGTGCCAGCAGTTTATTGGAGGGGCCCGGTTCACCCCTCCACTTT
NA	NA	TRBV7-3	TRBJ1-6	CASSLKAVGGNSPLHF	TGTGCCAGCAGCTTAAAGGCGGTAGGAGGGAATTCACCCCTCCACTTT
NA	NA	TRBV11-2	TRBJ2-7	CASSFGGPNYEQYF	TGTGCCAGCAGCTTCGGGGGACCCAACTACGAGCAGTACTTC
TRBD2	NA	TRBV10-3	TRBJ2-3	CAISESSGGGTDTQYF	TGTGCCATCAGTGAGTCGTCGGGAGGGGGTACAGATACGCAGTATTTT
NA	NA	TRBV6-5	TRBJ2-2	CASRKTENTGELFF	TGTGCCAGCAGGAAGACAGAGAACACCGGGGAGCTGTTTTTT
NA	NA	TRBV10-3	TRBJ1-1	CAISLTTGGREAFF	TGTGCCATCAGCTTAACGACAGGAGGACGCGAAGCTTTCTTT
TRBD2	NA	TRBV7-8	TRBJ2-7	CASSSKGRFSGSSYEQYF	TGTGCCAGCAGCTCCAAGGGGAGGTTTAGCGGGAGTTCCTACGAGCAGTACTTC
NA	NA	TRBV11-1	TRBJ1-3	CASSYRLVPGNTIYF	TGTGCCAGCAGTTACCGGTTGGTGCCGGGAAACACCATATATTTT